The source of this T cell receptor beta chain is a study of blood T cell repertoires in COVID-19. Assignments of participants to cohorts depended upon their own reported clinical history. The protocol was immunoSEQ multiplex PCR, while the TCRdb copy is restricted to in-frame clones and leaves out a portion. The sample includes over 200,000 clones, approximately 85% of them seen just once. CDR1 is SGHAT, CDR2 FQDESV, per germline (reference sequence). The V gene lost 4 bases and the J gene lost 6 bases, with 19 bases spanning the gap. There are 16 residues in the CDR3. What was sequenced was PBMCs or T cells enriched from blood (not recorded which). This TCR was recovered from a woman in her fifties or sixties who had recovered from COVID-19. V is TRBV11-1 and J is TRBJ2-1; a weak D match, TRBD2 (5 bases). The DNA of the CDR3 is TGTGCCAGCAGCTCCTTCGGGCTTTCGGCGGGCAATGAGCAGTTCTTC. Its translation is CASSSFGLSAGNEQFF.